The 14 T cell receptor beta chains presented below share a single source sample, sequenced in a study of OX40 agonist ivuxolimab in advanced cancers. Using immunoSEQ multiplex PCR, the repertoire was profiled, and TCRdb retains in-frame clones only, with some absent. The data hold around 100,000 clones, with approximately 91% observed a single time. Material: CD4+ or CD8+ T cells sorted from blood, obtained in a trial of the OX40 agonist ivuxolimab. The receptors here all came from an adult with an advanced solid tumor such as melanoma, head and neck, liver or kidney cancer.

V gene TRBV5-1 combines with J gene TRBJ1-1; weak D call: TRBD1 (6 bases). The germline gives CDR1 SGHRS, CDR2 YFSETQ. The CDR3 totals 13 residues. Trimming removed 0 bases from V and 7 bases from J, with 10 bases in between. CDR3 sequence: CASSLAGTREAFF. The CDR3 nucleotides read TGCGCCAGCAGCTTGGCCGGGACACGTGAAGCTTTCTTT.

This clone appeared a single time. This chain joins TRBV19 and TRBJ1-1, with 7 positions matching TRBD1. This CDR3 is 15 amino acids long. Per germline, CDR1 LNHDA and CDR2 SQIVND (reference sequence). Trimming took 9 bases from V and 2 from J; bases not matched to a gene: 12. DNA for the CDR3: TGTGCCAGGTACCGACCCGGGACAGATAACACTGAAGCTTTCTTT. This gives the protein CARYRPGTDNTEAFF. Variable domain in full (rest from reference TRBV19 and TRBJ1-1): DGGITQSPKYLFRKEGQNVTLSCEQNLNHDAMYWYRQDPGQGLRLIYYSQIVNDFQKGDIAEGYSVSREKKESFPLTVTSAQKNPTAFYLCARYRPGTDNTEAFFGQGTRLTVV.

This chain connects TRBV5-1 to TRBJ1-6, with 12 nucleotides matching TRBD1. V lost 4 bases and J lost 1; bases outside the gene matches: 3. This CDR3 is built from 17 residues. Germline V gene data show CDR1 as SGHRS and CDR2 as YFSETQ. The CDR3 protein is CASSPGQGASYNSPLHF. The CDR3 nucleotides are TGCGCCAGCAGCCCGGGACAGGGGGCGTCCTATAATTCACCCCTCCACTTT.

The chain couples TRBV5-4 to TRBJ2-7; the D gene is possibly TRBD1 (6 bases). The CDR3 is made up of 15 amino acids. The germline CDR1 and CDR2 sequences are SGHNT and YYREEE (reference sequence). Deletions cut 0 bases from V and 5 bases from J, with 15 bases between. The CDR3 bases are TGTGCCAGCAGCTTGGTTGGGCAGGGGTTCCACGAGCAGTACTTC. Amino acids: CASSLVGQGFHEQYF.

The chain uses TRBV29-1 and TRBJ1-1; the D is unclear. The CDR3 has 11 amino acids. The V end was cut by 0 bases, the J end by 6 bases, with 5 bases between. Germline V CDR1 and CDR2: SQVTM, ANQGSEA. Here the CDR3 reads CSVEDAAEAFF. As DNA, the CDR3 is TGCAGCGTTGAAGATGCGGCTGAAGCTTTCTTT.

The genes are TRBV10-3 and TRBJ1-5, with TRBD1 matching over 9 bases. Germline CDR1 is ENHRY and CDR2 is SYGVKD. The CDR3 is made up of 14 amino acids. Germline trimming cut 5 bases from V and 6 bases from J; bases unmatched to any gene: 5. The CDR3 bases are TGTGCCATCAGTCCCGGGACAGGGAGTCAGCCCCAGCATTTT. Its translation is CAISPGTGSQPQHF.

The chain combines TRBV18 with TRBJ1-1, with D perhaps matching TRBD1 (5 bases). Trimming took 5 bases from V and 0 from J, leaving 10 bases between them. The germline V gene encodes CDR1 KGHSH and CDR2 LQKENI. This CDR3 is built from 14 residues. DNA of the CDR3: TGTGCCAGCTCATTAGGGGCATTGAACACTGAAGCTTTCTTT. Amino acids: CASSLGALNTEAFF.

The chain combines TRBV19 with TRBJ2-6; D remains unclear. Trimming pared 9 bases from V and 0 bases from J, leaving 18 bases between. Germline V lookup: CDR1 LNHDA, CDR2 SQIVND (reference sequence). This CDR3 has 17 amino acids. In DNA form, the CDR3 reads TGTGCCAGCCACACTAAGATCTCCCTCTCTGGGGCCAACGTCCTGACTTTC. Protein: CASHTKISLSGANVLTF.

This rearrangement joins TRBV5-1 to TRBJ2-1, with 8 bases that match TRBD1. J lost 9 bases, V lost 1 base, and 9 bases had no gene match. The CDR3 consists of 15 residues. CDR1 SGHRS and CDR2 YFSETQ come from the germline V gene. CDR3 amino acids: CASSLLEDRVSEQFF. CDR3 DNA sequence: TGCGCCAGCAGCTTGTTGGAGGACAGGGTATCTGAGCAGTTCTTC. Variable domain in full (rest from reference TRBV5-1 and TRBJ2-1): KAGVTQTPRYLIKTRGQQVTLSCSPISGHRSVSWYQQTPGQGLQFLFEYFSETQRNKGNFPGRFSGRQFSNSRSEMNVSTLELGDSALYLCASSLLEDRVSEQFFGPGTRLTVL.

The chain uses TRBV27 and TRBJ2-6; D unresolved. Trimming pared 3 bases from V and 2 bases from J, leaving 2 bases between. The germline CDR1 and CDR2 sequences are MNHEY and SMNVEV (reference sequence). The CDR3 sequence is 13 residues long. The CDR3 sequence is CASSFAGANVLTF. The CDR3 DNA is TGTGCCAGCAGTTTTGCTGGGGCCAACGTCCTGACTTTC.

The chain has TRBV7-9 and TRBJ1-1; D remains unclear. With 0 bases removed from V and 11 bases from J, the gap between germline ends came to 13 bases. Germline V CDR1 and CDR2: SEHNR, FQNEAQ (reference sequence). The CDR3 totals 13 residues. This CDR3 is CASSLALLLGAFF. CDR3 nucleotide sequence: TGTGCCAGCAGCTTAGCTCTACTGTTGGGGGCTTTCTTT. Full variable domain (outside the CDR3, taken from reference TRBV7-9 and TRBJ1-1): DTGVSQNPRHKITKRGQNVTFRCDPISEHNRLYWYRQTLGQGPEFLTYFQNEAQLEKSRLLSDRFSAERPKGSFSTLEIQRTEQGDSAMYLCASSLALLLGAFFGQGTRLTVV.

This rearrangement joins TRBV7-2 to TRBJ1-1; no definite D call. This CDR3 is 13 amino acids long. V was cut by 5 bases and J by 3 bases, with 10 bases left in between. The germline gives CDR1 SGHTA, CDR2 FQGNSA. CDR3 DNA sequence: TGTGCCAGCAGCCCCCGCGCCGACACTGAAGCTTTCTTT. This codes for CASSPRADTEAFF.

This chain uses TRBV5-4 with TRBJ2-2; 7 bases map to TRBD2. Germline V lookup: CDR1 SGHNT, CDR2 YYREEE (reference sequence). The CDR3 sequence is 16 residues long. The trim removed 5 bases at V and 6 bases at J, leaving 13 bases unmatched. In DNA form, the CDR3 reads TGTGCCAGCAGACCATCTGGGACTACGAGGTCCGGGGAGCTGTTTTTT. Translation gives CASRPSGTTRSGELFF.

The CDR3 bases are TGTGCCAGTAGTTCGCAATTAACAACCTACGAGCAGTACTTC. Its protein product is CASSSQLTTYEQYF. The chain recombines TRBV19 with TRBJ2-7, with D uncertain. CDR1 LNHDA and CDR2 SQIVND come from the germline V gene (reference sequence). The length of the CDR3 is 14 residues. Between the trimmed V and J ends, which lost 5 bases and 2 bases, there was a span of 13 bases. Supplemented by reference TRBV19 and TRBJ2-7, the full variable domain reads DGGITQSPKYLFRKEGQNVTLSCEQNLNHDAMYWYRQDPGQGLRLIYYSQIVNDFQKGDIAEGYSVSREKKESFPLTVTSAQKNPTAFYLCASSSQLTTYEQYFGPGTRLTVT.